The 15 T cell receptor beta chains below were found in one sample sequenced in a study of CD8 T cells in Susac syndrome. An amount of RNA that ranged from roughly 0.45 to 1 ug was reverse transcribed with random hexamers. TCRdb processed the immunoSEQ multiplex PCR reads anew with MiXCR; each CDR3 protein has one entry. The data hold approximately 150,000 distinct CDR3 sequences, with about 94% observed a single time. Sequenced input: CD4+ T cells from PBMCs. These receptors all stem from a human donor in good health.

V and J are TRBV5-1 and TRBJ1-2; TRBD1 aligns across 10 bases. Germline V gene data show CDR1 as SGHRS and CDR2 as YFSETQ. The ends lost 4 bases at V and 3 bases at J; junction bases unmatched: 12. The CDR3 has 17 residues. CDR3 sequence: CASSTRSTGGADYGYTF. The DNA for the CDR3 is TGCGCCAGCAGCACCCGGTCGACAGGGGGCGCGGACTATGGCTACACCTTC.

This rearrangement joins TRBV29-1 to TRBJ1-3; the D is unclear. CDR1 and CDR2 (germline): SQVTM, ANQGSEA. There are 13 residues in the CDR3. V was shortened by 6 bases and J by 0 bases, with 9 bases between the two germline ends. The DNA for the CDR3 is TGCAGCGTCGCCAGGTTCTCTGGAAACACCATATATTTT. The encoded protein is CSVARFSGNTIYF.

The V call is TRBV3-1, the J call TRBJ2-3; tentative D call: TRBD1 (7 bases). V dropped 4 bases and J dropped 5 bases, with 16 bases sitting between them. The CDR3 contains 15 residues. The germline V gene has CDR1 LGHDT and CDR2 YNNKEL (reference sequence). CDR3 sequence reads: CASSPQGTEGDTQYF. The CDR3 region has the DNA TGTGCCAGCAGCCCACAGGGGACGGAGGGAGATACGCAGTATTTT.

The chain combines TRBV6-6 with TRBJ2-2, with TRBD1 matching over 7 bases. With V trimmed by 2 bases and J by 4 bases, 4 bases remained unmatched. The V gene's germline CDR1 is MNHNY and CDR2 SVGAGI (reference sequence). This CDR3 is 15 amino acids long. CDR3 loop: CASSYPYRGTGELFF. The CDR3 DNA reads as TGTGCCAGCAGTTACCCGTACAGGGGCACCGGGGAGCTGTTTTTT.

In nucleotides, the CDR3 is TGTGCCAGCAGTTACCGGGACAACTACGAGCAGTACTTC. This translates into CASSYRDNYEQYF. The chain is built from TRBV6-2 or TRBV6-3 and TRBJ2-7, with D maybe TRBD1 (6 bases). Trimming stripped 2 bases from V and 3 bases from J, with 8 bases between. The CDR3 length is 13 residues. Germline CDR1 is MNHEY and CDR2 is SVGEGT.

The chain combines TRBV29-1 with TRBJ1-2, with 8 bases fitting TRBD1. Germline values: CDR1 SQVTM, CDR2 ANQGSEA. The CDR3 consists of 12 residues. J lost 7 bases, V lost 7 bases, and 8 bases had no gene match. The CDR3 bases are TGCAGCGCCGTCGGACAGGGAAGTGGCTACACCTTC. Translated, it gives CSAVGQGSGYTF.

This clonotype has only a few counts. The chain has TRBV7-9 and TRBJ2-7, with D unclear. The CDR3 contains 15 residues. V dropped 1 base and J dropped 5 bases, with 15 bases sitting between them. Per germline, CDR1 SEHNR and CDR2 FQNEAQ (reference sequence). The CDR3 DNA is TGTGCCAGCAGCTTAGGGGGAAGGGATTTCGACGAGCAGTACTTC. Protein: CASSLGGRDFDEQYF.

DNA of the CDR3: TGCAGTGCTAATCTCCTCGGGTCGGGGAACACTGAAGCTTTCTTT. This gives the protein CSANLLGSGNTEAFF. The rearrangement joins TRBV20-1 to TRBJ1-1; D is uncertain. With 4 bases removed from V and 1 base from J, the gap between germline ends came to 16 bases. This CDR3 spans 15 amino acids. Germline V gene lookup returns CDR1 DFQATT and CDR2 SNEGSKA (reference sequence).

J is TRBJ1-6 and V is TRBV3-1; D is undetermined. V lost 5 bases and J lost 8, with 10 bases in between. CDR1 is LGHDT and CDR2 is YNNKEL in the germline V gene (reference sequence). The CDR3 has 13 residues. CDR3 sequence reads: CASSVGPDSPLHF. Written as DNA, the CDR3 is TGTGCCAGCAGCGTAGGACCTGATTCACCCCTCCACTTT. The whole variable domain, remainder taken from reference TRBV3-1 and TRBJ1-6, is DTAVSQTPKYLVTQMGNDKSIKCEQNLGHDTMYWYKQDSKKFLKIMFSYNNKELIINETVPNRFSPKSPDKAHLNLHINSLELGDSAVYFCASSVGPDSPLHFGNGTRLTVT.

This sequence joins TRBV6-6 and TRBJ1-1; D possibly corresponds to TRBD1 (5 bases). The V gene's germline CDR1 is MNHNY and CDR2 SVGAGI (reference sequence). V gave up 5 bases and J gave up 11 bases, with 9 bases separating them. This CDR3 has 10 amino acids. For the CDR3, the DNA is TGTGCCAGCAGTAGGGGTGAGGCTTTCTTT. Translating gives CASSRGEAFF.

This clonotype was found once. The rearrangement uses TRBV12-3 or TRBV12-4 and TRBJ1-3, with D possibly matching TRBD1 (5 bases). This CDR3 has 16 amino acids. Between the trimmed V and J ends, which lost 1 base and 4 bases, there was a span of 14 bases. CDR3 DNA: TGTGCCAGCAGTTTAGTGGGTCGGGGGTTCGGAAACACCATATATTTT. It is translated as CASSLVGRGFGNTIYF.

Only a few counts were recorded for this clonotype. The chain is built from TRBV7-3 and TRBJ2-2; D is unclear. Germline V gene sequence: CDR1 SGHTA, CDR2 FQGTGA. The CDR3 totals 14 residues. The V and J ends lost 2 bases and 6 bases respectively, with 10 bases between them. The CDR3 loop reads CASSLGQVPGELFF. The DNA for the CDR3 is TGTGCCAGCAGCTTAGGGCAGGTCCCCGGGGAGCTGTTTTTT.

The chain has TRBV5-1 and TRBJ2-3; unclear D gene. V shed 2 bases and J shed 1 base, with 11 bases lying between them. The CDR3 has 15 amino acids. Germline CDR1 reads SGHRS; CDR2 reads YFSETQ. CDR3: CASSFGSGGTDTQYF. For the CDR3, the DNA is TGCGCCAGCAGCTTTGGTTCCGGAGGCACAGATACGCAGTATTTT.

J is TRBJ2-7 and V is TRBV10-3, with 11 bases identical to TRBD1. CDR1 is ENHRY, CDR2 SYGVKD, per germline. This CDR3 has 14 amino acids. V lost 3 bases and J lost 5; bases outside the gene matches: 3. The CDR3 DNA sequence: TGTGCCATCAGTGATCGGACAGGGGGCCACGAGCAGTACTTC. Translation: CAISDRTGGHEQYF.

The chain links TRBV10-3 to TRBJ1-1, with 7 bases identical to TRBD1. Germline-derived CDR1 and CDR2 are ENHRY and SYGVKD. The CDR3 loop spans 14 amino acids. V lost 7 bases, J lost 2 bases, and 7 bases stayed unmatched. The CDR3 nucleotides read TGTGCCATCAACCCAGGGACAGCTAACACTGAAGCTTTCTTT. Translation gives CAINPGTANTEAFF.